These 28 T cell receptor beta chains share one sample of origin, sequenced in a study of T cell repertoires in cytomegalovirus infection. TCRdb processed the reads anew with MiXCR; each CDR3 protein has one entry. The sample carries fewer than 350,000 distinct CDR3 sequences, roughly 29% recorded once. No cognate antigen is known for these TCRs. The sample in question was cultured PBMCs, obtained from culture after CMV antigen stimulation. These receptors all come from a human donor in good health (CMV status not recorded). Some clones in this sample may be carry-over from other donors' samples.

In nucleotides, the CDR3 is TGTGCCAGCAGTTCGGACAGGGGGCTCGACGAGCAGTACTTC. Its translation: CASSSDRGLDEQYF. The chain carries TRBV12-3 or TRBV12-4 and TRBJ2-7, with 11 positions matching TRBD1. V shed 4 bases, J shed 5 bases, and the junction held 4 bases outside the gene matches. This CDR3 contains 14 residues.

This clonotype has a handful of counts. This chain links TRBV4-1 with TRBJ1-2, with D possibly TRBD1 on 5 matching bases. Germline CDR1 MGHRA, CDR2 YSYEKL. The CDR3 runs 14 residues. Trimming shortened V by 1 base and J by 3 bases, and 9 bases separated the two germline ends. For the CDR3, the DNA is TGCGCCAGCAGCCAAGGCAGGGATTACTATGGCTACACCTTC. Translation: CASSQGRDYYGYTF.

This clonotype was seen a few times. The V gene is TRBV2, the J gene TRBJ1-5, with D possibly TRBD1 on 6 matching bases. The CDR3 is made up of 15 amino acids. The V gene lost 6 bases and the J gene lost 2 bases, with 14 bases spanning the gap. Germline-derived CDR1 and CDR2 are SNHLY and FYNNEI. CDR3 loop: CASSGRGGGNQPQHF. DNA for the CDR3: TGTGCCAGCAGCGGGAGGGGGGGAGGCAATCAGCCCCAGCATTTT.

This clonotype has more than one count but fewer than ten. The chain joins TRBV7-6 to TRBJ2-7; possibly TRBD1 for D (5 bases). V lost 0 bases, J lost 2 bases, and 20 bases lay in between. Per germline, CDR1 SGHVS and CDR2 FNYEAQ. The CDR3 runs to 18 residues. CDR3 in amino acids: CASSLAPRALGFTYEQYF. The CDR3 nucleotides are TGTGCCAGCAGCTTAGCTCCCAGGGCTTTGGGATTCACCTACGAGCAGTACTTC.

V usage is TRBV5-1 and J usage is TRBJ2-1, with 7 bases aligning to TRBD1. In germline, CDR1 is SGHRS, CDR2 YFSETQ. This CDR3 contains 13 residues. J was trimmed by 8 bases and V by 4 bases; bases with no gene match: 6. Here the CDR3 DNA reads TGCGCCAGCAGCCCGCCCGGGACAGATGAGCAGTTCTTC. It codes for CASSPPGTDEQFF.

This clonotype showed up just a few times. This chain joins TRBV7-8 and TRBJ2-1; the match to TRBD1 covers 8 bases. The CDR3 totals 17 residues. Germline lookup yields CDR1 SGHVS and CDR2 FQNEAQ. Trimming removed 1 base from V and 1 base from J; junction bases left unmatched: 6. This CDR3 reads CASSLGGTGSSYNEQFF. CDR3 coding DNA: TGTGCCAGCAGCTTAGGGGGGACAGGCTCATCCTACAATGAGCAGTTCTTC.

This clonotype has at least ten counts. V and J are TRBV7-2 and TRBJ2-3; TRBD1 agrees at 7 bases. The CDR3 covers 14 residues. The junction had 6 bases not matched to a gene; V was cut back by 7 bases and J by 2 bases. CDR1 is SGHTA and CDR2 is FQGNSA in the germline V gene. The CDR3 DNA is TGTGCCAGCAACCCACAGGGGAACACAGATACGCAGTATTTT. It specifies CASNPQGNTDTQYF.

The CDR3 bases are TGTGCCAGCAGCCTACCGGGACCCGGGCCCAATGAGCAGTTCTTC. Encoded protein: CASSLPGPGPNEQFF. V gene TRBV7-2 combines with J gene TRBJ2-1; D tentatively fits TRBD1 or TRBD2 (5 bases each). V was shortened by 5 bases and J by 6 bases, with 17 bases between the two germline ends. The germline CDR1 and CDR2 sequences are SGHTA and FQGNSA. The CDR3 runs 15 residues.

This clonotype was picked up a small number of times. The V gene is TRBV12-3 or TRBV12-4, the J gene TRBJ1-5; no firm D call. The CDR3 totals 11 residues. Trimming removed 5 bases from V and 9 bases from J, with 8 bases in between. For the CDR3, the DNA is TGTGCCAGCAGTGTAAGAGGGCCCCAGCATTTT. This sequence encodes CASSVRGPQHF.

The gene calls are TRBV3-1 and TRBJ1-1, with D possibly matching TRBD1 (5 bases). The CDR3 has 14 residues. Germline lookup yields CDR1 LGHDT and CDR2 YNNKEL (reference sequence). V shed 3 bases and J shed 4 bases, with 12 bases lying between them. CDR3 in amino acids: CASSHRGAGTEAFF. The CDR3 coding sequence is TGTGCCAGCAGCCACCGGGGCGCGGGCACTGAAGCTTTCTTT.

The chain links TRBV9 to TRBJ2-1; TRBD2 aligns across 15 bases. Germline-derived CDR1 and CDR2 are SGDLS and YYNGEE. The CDR3 extends over 21 amino acids. V shed 3 bases and J 0 bases; nucleotides not matched to a gene: 13. The CDR3 sequence: CASSGHPGTSGGSSSYNEQFF. DNA of the CDR3: TGTGCCAGCAGCGGCCACCCGGGGACTAGCGGGGGGTCCAGCTCCTACAATGAGCAGTTCTTC.

J is TRBJ2-7 and V is TRBV6-2 or TRBV6-3; D possibly matches TRBD1 or TRBD2 (5 bases each). Trimming left V 5 bases short and J 4 bases short, with 6 bases between. The germline gives CDR1 MNHEY, CDR2 SVGEGT. The CDR3 has 11 amino acids. The CDR3 DNA follows: TGTGCCAGCAGTGGGACGTACGAGCAGTACTTC. Protein sequence: CASSGTYEQYF.

This clonotype occurred a few times. The chain uses TRBV7-9 and TRBJ1-1; TRBD1 matches at 7 bases. Trimming took 3 bases from V and 3 from J; bases not matched to a gene: 4. Germline V gives CDR1 SEHNR, CDR2 FQNEAQ (reference sequence). The CDR3 length is 14 residues. The CDR3 DNA reads as TGTGCCAGCAGCTTGACAGGGATGGACACTGAAGCTTTCTTT. As protein: CASSLTGMDTEAFF.

This clonotype has only a few counts. CDR3: CASSLRLAGGYEQFF. CDR3 coding DNA: TGTGCCAGCAGCTTACGTCTAGCGGGAGGATATGAGCAGTTCTTC. The rearrangement links TRBV7-8 to TRBJ2-1, with 11 positions matching TRBD2. Germline CDR1 is SGHVS and CDR2 is FQNEAQ. The CDR3 runs 15 residues. Trimming cost V 2 bases and J 8 bases; bases outside gene matches: 5.

This chain uses TRBV6-2 or TRBV6-3 with TRBJ1-1, with D possibly matching TRBD1 (5 bases). V lost 6 bases and J 1 base, leaving 15 bases between the germline ends. Germline loops: CDR1 MNHEY, CDR2 SVGEGT. There are 15 residues in the CDR3. The CDR3 region has the DNA TGTGCCAGCAGCATAATATACGGACAGAACACTGAAGCTTTCTTT. Its protein product is CASSIIYGQNTEAFF.

The chain has TRBV7-9 and TRBJ1-4, with 8 bases aligning to TRBD1. Germline V gives CDR1 SEHNR, CDR2 FQNEAQ (reference sequence). V was pared by 5 bases and J by 6 bases, with 11 bases of the junction left unmatched. The CDR3 runs to 16 residues. DNA of the CDR3: TGTGCCAGCAGCCCTTACCGGACAGGGCCGGATGAAAAACTGTTTTTT. It translates to CASSPYRTGPDEKLFF.

The rearrangement joins TRBV6-6 to TRBJ1-4; no firm D call. Trimming took off 5 bases at V and 0 bases at J, with 10 bases between the two ends. CDR1 is MNHNY and CDR2 is SVGAGI in the germline V gene (reference sequence). The CDR3 runs to 15 residues. The CDR3 loop is CASSVGRATNEKLFF. CDR3 bases: TGTGCCAGCAGTGTTGGACGGGCAACTAATGAAAAACTGTTTTTT.

The chain links TRBV6-2 or TRBV6-3 to TRBJ2-7, with 7 bases aligning to TRBD2. The CDR3 runs to 16 residues. With 7 bases clipped from V and 3 bases from J, the junction kept 15 bases outside the gene matches. Germline V gene sequence: CDR1 MNHEY, CDR2 SVGEGT. The CDR3 protein is CASTLKTGGLIYEQYF. The CDR3 DNA reads as TGTGCCAGCACCCTTAAAACGGGAGGCCTCATCTACGAGCAGTACTTC.

In its sample, this clonotype was seen a few times. The CDR3 bases are TGTGCCAGCAGCACGCCGGACAGGCCGTATGGCTACACCTTC. Its protein is CASSTPDRPYGYTF. The chain carries TRBV7-2 and TRBJ1-2; 7 bases are shared with TRBD1. The CDR3 extends over 14 amino acids. CDR1 is SGHTA and CDR2 is FQGNSA in the germline V gene. V shed 5 bases and J 5 bases; nucleotides not matched to a gene: 8.

This clonotype was detected only a few times. This rearrangement joins TRBV5-4 to TRBJ1-1, with 7 bases aligning to TRBD1. With 4 bases clipped from V and 1 base from J, the junction kept 10 bases outside the gene matches. Germline V lookup: CDR1 SGHNT, CDR2 YYREEE (reference sequence). The CDR3 loop spans 16 amino acids. CDR3 residues: CASSPPGQSPNTEAFF. DNA of the CDR3: TGTGCCAGCAGCCCTCCGGGACAGAGCCCGAACACTGAAGCTTTCTTT.

There are a few counts of this clonotype. The gene calls are TRBV2 and TRBJ2-1; 9 bases are a match to TRBD1. The trim removed 6 bases at V and 2 bases at J, leaving 5 bases unmatched. The length of the CDR3 is 15 residues. CDR1 and CDR2 (germline): SNHLY, FYNNEI. CDR3 DNA: TGTGCCAGCAGCATACAGGGGGCTGCCTACAATGAGCAGTTCTTC. Its translation: CASSIQGAAYNEQFF.

The chain is built from TRBV7-3 and TRBJ2-3; D is uncertain. The germline CDR1 and CDR2 sequences are SGHTA and FQGTGA. Trimming took 3 bases from V and 5 from J, leaving 9 bases between them. The CDR3 is 13 amino acids. Written as DNA, the CDR3 is TGTGCCAGCAGCTTGGGCCATCGAGATACGCAGTATTTT. Translation gives CASSLGHRDTQYF.

This clonotype was found a few times. The chain joins TRBV7-9 to TRBJ2-1, with a possible D match to TRBD2 (5 bases). The CDR3 has 16 residues. Trimming cost V 5 bases and J 3 bases, with 17 bases left between them. CDR1 is SEHNR and CDR2 is FQNEAQ in the germline V gene (reference sequence). As DNA, the CDR3 is TGTGCCAGCAGCCCAACCCGGGGTATGGGCTACAATGAGCAGTTCTTC. This gives the protein CASSPTRGMGYNEQFF. Looking up the rest from reference TRBV7-9 and TRBJ2-1 gives the full variable domain: DTGVSQNPRHKITKRGQNVTFRCDPISEHNRLYWYRQTLGQGPEFLTYFQNEAQLEKSRLLSDRFSAERPKGSFSTLEIQRTEQGDSAMYLCASSPTRGMGYNEQFFGPGTRLTVL.

The chain joins TRBV20-1 to TRBJ2-7; TRBD1 agrees at 8 bases. CDR1 and CDR2 from the germline V gene are DFQATT and SNEGSKA (reference sequence). The CDR3 spans 14 residues. The V gene end was trimmed by 6 bases and the J gene end by 6 bases; junction bases not matched to a gene: 13. In DNA form, the CDR3 reads TGCAGTGCCCTGGGACGGGACAGGAAAGCCGAGCAGTACTTC. Translating it yields CSALGRDRKAEQYF.

This rearrangement joins TRBV6-6 to TRBJ1-4, with D unclear. Germline loops: CDR1 MNHNY, CDR2 SVGAGI (reference sequence). This CDR3 is 13 amino acids long. V lost 6 bases and J lost 3, with 8 bases in between. In DNA, the CDR3 is TGTGCCAGCAGACCTGGGGCTAATGAAAAACTGTTTTTT. It yields the protein CASRPGANEKLFF.

In this sample, this clonotype turned up a few times. The chain couples TRBV7-6 to TRBJ1-3; TRBD1 might be the D (6 bases). This CDR3 is 16 amino acids long. The germline V gene encodes CDR1 SGHVS and CDR2 FNYEAQ. V lost 5 bases and J lost 0, with 14 bases in between. The CDR3 DNA reads as TGTGCCAGCAGCCCGAGGGGGGAGAGCTCTGGAAACACCATATATTTT. Translated: CASSPRGESSGNTIYF.

The chain joins TRBV10-3 to TRBJ1-6, with D maybe TRBD1 (5 bases). The germline V gene has CDR1 ENHRY and CDR2 SYGVKD. Between the trimmed V and J ends, which lost 6 bases and 7 bases, there was a span of 13 bases. This CDR3 has 14 residues. CDR3 nucleotides: TGTGCCATCAGAGGGGACGGTGTAAATTCACCCCTCCACTTT. Translating it yields CAIRGDGVNSPLHF.

In its sample, this clonotype was seen a few times. CDR3 nucleotides: TGTGCCAGCAGCCAAGCCATCCCTGCTGAAGCTTTCTTT. Translated, it gives CASSQAIPAEAFF. The chain is built from TRBV3-1 and TRBJ1-1; D ambiguous. The CDR3 consists of 13 residues. Germline CDR1 LGHDT, CDR2 YNNKEL (reference sequence). Trimming took off 1 base at V and 6 bases at J, with 9 bases between the two ends.